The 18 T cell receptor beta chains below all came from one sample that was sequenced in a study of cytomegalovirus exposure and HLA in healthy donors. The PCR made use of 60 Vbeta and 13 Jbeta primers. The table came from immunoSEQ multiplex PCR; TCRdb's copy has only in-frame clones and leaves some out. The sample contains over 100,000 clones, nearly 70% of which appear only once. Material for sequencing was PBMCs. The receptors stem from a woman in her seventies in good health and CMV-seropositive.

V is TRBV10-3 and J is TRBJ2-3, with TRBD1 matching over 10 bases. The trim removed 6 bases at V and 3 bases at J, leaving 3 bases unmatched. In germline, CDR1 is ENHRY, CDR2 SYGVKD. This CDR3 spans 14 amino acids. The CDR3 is CAIRRTGGTDTQYF. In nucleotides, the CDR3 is TGTGCCATCAGGCGGACAGGGGGAACAGATACGCAGTATTTT.

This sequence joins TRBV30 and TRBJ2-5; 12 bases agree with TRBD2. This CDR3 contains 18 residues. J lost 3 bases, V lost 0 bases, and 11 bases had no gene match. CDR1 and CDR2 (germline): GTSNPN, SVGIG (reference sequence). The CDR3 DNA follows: TGTGCCTGGAGTGTTGAACGGACTAGCGGGGCGGTAAAAGAGACCCAGTACTTC. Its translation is CAWSVERTSGAVKETQYF.

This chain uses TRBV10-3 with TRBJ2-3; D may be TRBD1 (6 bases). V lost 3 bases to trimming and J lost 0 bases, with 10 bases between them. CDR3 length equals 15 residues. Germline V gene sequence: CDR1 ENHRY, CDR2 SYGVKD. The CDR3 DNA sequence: TGTGCCATCAGTGACCCAGGGGTTAGCACAGATACGCAGTATTTT. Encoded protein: CAISDPGVSTDTQYF.

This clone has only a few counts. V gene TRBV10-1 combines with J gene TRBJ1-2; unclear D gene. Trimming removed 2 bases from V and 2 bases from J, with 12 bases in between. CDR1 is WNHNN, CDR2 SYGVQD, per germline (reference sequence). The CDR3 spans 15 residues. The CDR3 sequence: CASSEAGRENYGYTF. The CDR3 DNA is TGCGCCAGCAGTGAGGCAGGCCGGGAGAACTATGGCTACACCTTC.

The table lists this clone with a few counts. CDR3 coding DNA: TGTGCCGCAGGCTCTGGAAACACCATATATTTT. Protein sequence: CAAGSGNTIYF. The V call is TRBV14, the J call TRBJ1-3, with no clear D. The CDR3 is made up of 11 amino acids. Between the trimmed V and J ends, which lost 11 bases and 0 bases, there was a span of 5 bases. Germline V gives CDR1 SGHDN, CDR2 FVKESK.

The CDR3 nucleotides are TGTGCCAGCAGCTTAAACAGGGTCGGTAGGGGGCAAGGTAACTATGGCTACACCTTC. It specifies CASSLNRVGRGQGNYGYTF. The rearrangement links TRBV7-9 to TRBJ1-2; 7 positions agree with TRBD1. Unmatched junction bases numbered 16, after V lost 2 bases and J lost 1 base. The CDR3 has 19 amino acids. Germline V gives CDR1 SEHNR, CDR2 FQNEAQ (reference sequence).

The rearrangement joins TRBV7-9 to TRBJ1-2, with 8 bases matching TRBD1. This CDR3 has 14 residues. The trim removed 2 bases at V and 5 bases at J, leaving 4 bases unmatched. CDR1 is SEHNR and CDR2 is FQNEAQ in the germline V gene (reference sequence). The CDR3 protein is CASSLTTGEYGYTF. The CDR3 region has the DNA TGTGCCAGCAGCTTAACGACAGGGGAATATGGCTACACCTTC.

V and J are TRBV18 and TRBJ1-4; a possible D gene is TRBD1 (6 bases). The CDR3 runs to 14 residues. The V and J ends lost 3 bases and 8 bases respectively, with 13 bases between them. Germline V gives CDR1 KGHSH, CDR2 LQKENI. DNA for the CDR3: TGTGCCAGCTCACCGACCGGGACAAGAGAAAAACTGTTTTTT. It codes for CASSPTGTREKLFF.

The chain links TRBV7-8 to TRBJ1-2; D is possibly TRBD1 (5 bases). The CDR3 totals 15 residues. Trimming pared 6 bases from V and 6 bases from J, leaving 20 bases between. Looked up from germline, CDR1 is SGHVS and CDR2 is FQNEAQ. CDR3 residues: CASSSPMQGDHGYTF. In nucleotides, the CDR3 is TGTGCCAGCAGTTCACCTATGCAGGGTGATCATGGCTACACCTTC.

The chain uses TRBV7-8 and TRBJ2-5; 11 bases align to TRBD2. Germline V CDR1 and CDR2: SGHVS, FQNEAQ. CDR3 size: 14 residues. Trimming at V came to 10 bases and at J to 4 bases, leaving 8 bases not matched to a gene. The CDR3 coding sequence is TGTGCCACCGCGACTAGCGGGGTCACAGAGACCCAGTACTTC. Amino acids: CATATSGVTETQYF.

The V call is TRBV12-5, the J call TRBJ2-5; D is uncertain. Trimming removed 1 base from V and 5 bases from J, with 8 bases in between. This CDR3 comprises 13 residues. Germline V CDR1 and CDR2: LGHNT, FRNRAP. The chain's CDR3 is CASGLDTMETQYF. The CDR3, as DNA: TGTGCTAGTGGTTTGGACACTATGGAGACCCAGTACTTC.

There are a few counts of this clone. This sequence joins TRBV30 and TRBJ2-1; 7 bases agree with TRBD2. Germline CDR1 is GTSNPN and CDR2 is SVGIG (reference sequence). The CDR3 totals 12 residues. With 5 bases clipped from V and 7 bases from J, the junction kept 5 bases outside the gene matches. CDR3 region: CAWGLVGNEQFF. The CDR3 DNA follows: TGTGCCTGGGGACTAGTGGGGAATGAGCAGTTCTTC.

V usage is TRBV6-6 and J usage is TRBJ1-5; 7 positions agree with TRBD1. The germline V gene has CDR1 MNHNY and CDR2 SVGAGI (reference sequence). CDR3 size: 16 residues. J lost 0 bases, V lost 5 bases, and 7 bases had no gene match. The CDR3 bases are TGTGCCAGCAGTGGTCGGCAGGGGGTTAGCAATCAGCCCCAGCATTTT. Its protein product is CASSGRQGVSNQPQHF.

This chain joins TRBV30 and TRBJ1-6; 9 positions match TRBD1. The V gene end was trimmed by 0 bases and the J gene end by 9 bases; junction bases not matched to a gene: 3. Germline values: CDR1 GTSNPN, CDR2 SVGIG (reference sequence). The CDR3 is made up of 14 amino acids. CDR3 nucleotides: TGTGCCTGGAGTGTAGGGACAGGGACTTCACCCCTCCACTTT. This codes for CAWSVGTGTSPLHF.

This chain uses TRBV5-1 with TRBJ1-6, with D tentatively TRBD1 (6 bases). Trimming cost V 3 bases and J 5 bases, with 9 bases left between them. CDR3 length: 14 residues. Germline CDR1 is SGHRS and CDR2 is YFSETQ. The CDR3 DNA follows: TGCGCCAGCAGCTCGTCAGGGGATAATTCACCCCTCCACTTT. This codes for CASSSSGDNSPLHF. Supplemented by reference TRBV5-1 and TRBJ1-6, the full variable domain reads KAGVTQTPRYLIKTRGQQVTLSCSPISGHRSVSWYQQTPGQGLQFLFEYFSETQRNKGNFPGRFSGRQFSNSRSEMNVSTLELGDSALYLCASSSSGDNSPLHFGNGTRLTVT.

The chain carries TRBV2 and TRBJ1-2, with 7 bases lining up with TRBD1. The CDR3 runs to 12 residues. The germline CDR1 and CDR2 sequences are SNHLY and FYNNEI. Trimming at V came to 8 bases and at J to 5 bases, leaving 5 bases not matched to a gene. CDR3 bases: TGTGCCAGCCAAGCAGGGGGATATGGCTACACCTTC. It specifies CASQAGGYGYTF.

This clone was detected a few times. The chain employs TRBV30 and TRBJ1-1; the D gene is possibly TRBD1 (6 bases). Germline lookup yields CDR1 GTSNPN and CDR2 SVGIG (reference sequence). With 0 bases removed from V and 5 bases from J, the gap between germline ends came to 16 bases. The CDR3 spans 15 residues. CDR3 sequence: CAWSVQAGVGTEAFF. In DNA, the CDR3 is TGTGCCTGGAGTGTACAGGCAGGGGTTGGGACTGAAGCTTTCTTT.

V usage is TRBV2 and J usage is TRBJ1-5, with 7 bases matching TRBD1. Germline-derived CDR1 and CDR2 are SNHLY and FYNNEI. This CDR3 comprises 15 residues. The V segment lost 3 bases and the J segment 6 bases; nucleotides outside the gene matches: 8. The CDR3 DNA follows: TGTGCCAGCAGTGAGGACAGGTCTTCGACTCAGCCCCAGCATTTT. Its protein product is CASSEDRSSTQPQHF.